This T cell receptor (beta chain) was found in a study of cytomegalovirus exposure and HLA in healthy donors. 60 Vbeta and 13 Jbeta primers were used in PCR. TCRdb keeps only in-frame clones here, not all; method: immunoSEQ multiplex PCR. The sample's table shows roughly 55,000 clones. Germline lookup yields CDR1 MNHEY and CDR2 SVGAGI. Trimming stripped 10 bases from V and 4 bases from J, with 11 bases between. The CDR3 runs 12 residues. The V and J genes are TRBV6-5 and TRBJ1-5; possibly TRBD1 for D (6 bases). Sequenced sample: PBMCs. This sequence originates from a woman in her forties or fifties in good health and CMV-seropositive. The CDR3 region has the DNA TGTGCCACCAGGAGGGGGAATCAGCCCCAGCATTTT. Translation gives CATRRGNQPQHF.